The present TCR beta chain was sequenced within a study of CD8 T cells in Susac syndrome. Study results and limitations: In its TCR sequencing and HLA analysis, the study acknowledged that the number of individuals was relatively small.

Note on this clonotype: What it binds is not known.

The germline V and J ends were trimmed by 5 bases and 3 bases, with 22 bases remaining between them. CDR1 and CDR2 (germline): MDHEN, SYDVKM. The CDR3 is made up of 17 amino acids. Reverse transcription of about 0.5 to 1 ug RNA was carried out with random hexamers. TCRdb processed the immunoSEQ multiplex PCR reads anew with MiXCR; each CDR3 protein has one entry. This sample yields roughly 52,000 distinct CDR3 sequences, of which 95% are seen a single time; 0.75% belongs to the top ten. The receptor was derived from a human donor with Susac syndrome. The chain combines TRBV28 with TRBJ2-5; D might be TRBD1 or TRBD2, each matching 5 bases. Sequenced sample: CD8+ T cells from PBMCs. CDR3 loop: CASSERTWGWTEETQYF. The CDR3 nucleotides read TGTGCCAGCAGTGAGCGAACGTGGGGGTGGACGGAAGAGACCCAGTACTTC.